Each of the 26 T cell receptor beta chains below was sequenced from the same sample in a study of T cells in Graves' hyperthyroidism and ophthalmopathy. RNA transcripts yielded amplified TCR beta CDR3 regions. Initially, a first-round RT-PCR of the TCR CDR3 employed the HTBI primer set. TCRdb processed the multiplex PCR reads anew with MiXCR; each CDR3 protein has one entry. The data contain more than 500,000 distinct CDR3 sequences, around 16% of them singletons. Source material: blood. Source of these receptors: a woman aged 25 to 39 with Graves' ophthalmopathy.

This clonotype was observed a few times. The chain recombines TRBV7-9 with TRBJ2-3; D remains ambiguous. This CDR3 has 16 amino acids. The V gene's germline CDR1 is SEHNR and CDR2 FQNEAQ (reference sequence). The V end was cut by 5 bases, the J end by 1 base, with 16 bases between. The CDR3 sequence is CASSPLLTEGTDTQYF. CDR3 coding DNA: TGTGCCAGCAGCCCCCTACTAACGGAAGGCACAGATACGCAGTATTTT.

V usage is TRBV18 and J usage is TRBJ2-7; 7 bases are shared with TRBD2. J lost 4 bases, V lost 3 bases, and 6 bases had no gene match. CDR1 KGHSH and CDR2 LQKENI come from the germline V gene. This CDR3 spans 14 amino acids. The CDR3: CASSPIGTTYEQYF. CDR3 coding DNA: TGTGCCAGCTCACCCATCGGGACTACATACGAGCAGTACTTC.

This CDR3 reads CASSELAGGFGETQYF. The CDR3 DNA reads TGTGCCAGCAGTGAACTAGCGGGAGGATTCGGAGAGACCCAGTACTTC. The chain has TRBV6-1 and TRBJ2-5, with TRBD2 identical over 11 bases. This CDR3 region has 16 residues. V lost 2 bases to trimming and J lost 4 bases; unmatched junction nucleotides: 6. Germline-derived CDR1 and CDR2 are MNHNS and SASEGT.

This chain joins TRBV4-3 and TRBJ2-7; D is unclear. The CDR3 runs 16 residues. Trimming removed 0 bases from V and 5 bases from J, with 17 bases in between. Germline CDR1 reads LGHNA; CDR2 reads YSLEER. The CDR3 region is CASSQDKRRGVNEQYF. CDR3 coding DNA: TGCGCCAGCAGCCAAGATAAACGGCGTGGGGTTAACGAGCAGTACTTC.

The chain joins TRBV6-2 or TRBV6-3 to TRBJ2-1; 12 bases agree with TRBD2. The CDR3 is 17 residues long. The V and J ends lost 5 bases and 5 bases, in that order; junction bases with no gene match: 10. In germline, CDR1 is MNHEY, CDR2 SVGEGT. DNA of the CDR3: TGTGCCAGCAGTCCGGGACTAGCGGGTTGGTTGGACAATGAGCAGTTCTTC. Residues: CASSPGLAGWLDNEQFF.

The chain links TRBV7-2 to TRBJ1-2; 8 nucleotides align to TRBD1. Trimming cost V 5 bases and J 7 bases; bases outside gene matches: 6. The CDR3 covers 13 residues. Germline V gene data show CDR1 as SGHTA and CDR2 as FQGNSA. This CDR3 reads CASSRDRGGGYTF. CDR3 nucleotide sequence: TGTGCCAGCAGCCGTGACAGGGGAGGTGGCTACACCTTC. Combining the CDR3 with reference TRBV7-2 and TRBJ1-2 gives the whole variable domain GAGVSQSPSNKVTEKGKDVELRCDPISGHTALYWYRQSLGQGLEFLIYFQGNSAPDKSGLPSDRFSAERTGGSVSTLTIQRTQQEDSAVYLCASSRDRGGGYTFGSGTRLTVV.

The chain links TRBV28 to TRBJ1-2, with D possibly matching TRBD1 (6 bases). The length of the CDR3 is 13 residues. Trimming left V 6 bases short and J 5 bases short, with 13 bases between. Germline CDR1 reads MDHEN; CDR2 reads SYDVKM. CDR3: CASSQLTGYGYTF. DNA of the CDR3: TGTGCCAGCAGCCAACTAACAGGGTATGGCTACACCTTC.

This clonotype appeared many times. The chain carries TRBV5-1 and TRBJ1-5; tentatively, D is TRBD1 (5 bases). Germline V lookup: CDR1 SGHRS, CDR2 YFSETQ. V was clipped by 6 bases and J by 6 bases, with 19 bases between them. CDR3 size: 15 residues. CDR3 nucleotides: TGCGCCAGCACCCGGGATGGGACTAATGGTCAGCCCCAGCATTTT. Translating it yields CASTRDGTNGQPQHF.

This clonotype has more than one count but fewer than ten. The V and J genes are TRBV7-3 and TRBJ1-2; D remains unclear. CDR3 length equals 15 residues. Germline CDR1 reads SGHTA; CDR2 reads FQGTGA. Trimming stripped 5 bases from V and 8 bases from J, with 21 bases between. The CDR3 is CASSPNSWERRGYTF. DNA of the CDR3: TGTGCCAGCAGCCCAAACTCATGGGAACGGAGGGGCTACACCTTC.

The table lists this clonotype with many counts. The chain combines TRBV5-1 with TRBJ2-1, with TRBD2 matching over 13 bases. The ends lost 4 bases at V and 9 bases at J; junction bases unmatched: 7. The CDR3 sequence is 15 residues long. Germline lookup yields CDR1 SGHRS and CDR2 YFSETQ. Written as DNA, the CDR3 is TGCGCCAGCAGCGCCGGACTAGCGGGAGAGGGTGAGCAGTTCTTC. Its translation: CASSAGLAGEGEQFF.

This clonotype was counted ten times or more. The V call is TRBV18, the J call TRBJ2-7; D is unresolved. The CDR3 runs 15 residues. In germline, CDR1 is KGHSH, CDR2 LQKENI. V was clipped by 3 bases and J by 0 bases, with 12 bases between them. The CDR3 DNA follows: TGTGCCAGCTCACCGGACCTTTCAATCTCCTACGAGCAGTACTTC. It encodes CASSPDLSISYEQYF.

This chain joins TRBV20-1 and TRBJ2-7; TRBD1 is a possible D gene (5 bases). In germline, CDR1 is DFQATT, CDR2 SNEGSKA (reference sequence). The CDR3 consists of 13 residues. The V end was cut by 3 bases, the J end by 3 bases, with 12 bases between. CDR3 region: CSARIRQHYEQYF. The CDR3 DNA reads TGCAGTGCTAGGATTAGACAGCACTACGAGCAGTACTTC.

This clonotype came up a few times. The genes are TRBV5-1 and TRBJ2-1; 12 positions agree with TRBD2. Germline lookup yields CDR1 SGHRS and CDR2 YFSETQ. This CDR3 comprises 16 residues. After removal of 2 bases from V and 4 bases from J, the junction contained 4 bases not matched to a gene. CDR3 loop: CASSFRTSGIYNEQFF. CDR3 DNA: TGCGCCAGCAGCTTTCGGACTAGCGGGATATACAATGAGCAGTTCTTC.

In its sample, this clonotype was seen many times. This chain links TRBV27 with TRBJ2-1, with 12 positions matching TRBD2. Losses at the gene ends were 3 bases for V and 3 bases for J; bases not matched to a gene: 12. Germline assignment: CDR1 MNHEY and CDR2 SMNVEV (reference sequence). The CDR3 has 19 residues. The CDR3 DNA is TGTGCCAGCAGTTTTCGCCCGTGGACTAGCGGGAATTTCTACAATGAGCAGTTCTTC. As protein: CASSFRPWTSGNFYNEQFF.

V and J are TRBV11-3 and TRBJ1-4; no clear D. The V and J ends lost 3 bases and 7 bases respectively, with 12 bases between them. CDR1 and CDR2 from the germline V gene are SGHNT and YENEEA. This CDR3 spans 14 amino acids. The CDR3: CASSFTPAGEKLFF. The CDR3 DNA is TGTGCCAGCAGCTTTACCCCCGCGGGTGAAAAACTGTTTTTT.

The genes are TRBV6-1 and TRBJ1-5; no firm D call. The V end was cut by 4 bases, the J end by 0 bases, with 13 bases between. CDR3 size: 16 residues. Germline-derived CDR1 and CDR2 are MNHNS and SASEGT. The CDR3 reads CASSGFGGISNQPQHF. The CDR3 nucleotides are TGTGCCAGCAGTGGTTTTGGAGGGATTAGCAATCAGCCCCAGCATTTT.

V usage is TRBV6-2 or TRBV6-3 and J usage is TRBJ2-1; 8 bases fit TRBD2. The V gene end was trimmed by 6 bases and the J gene end by 4 bases; junction bases not matched to a gene: 8. The length of the CDR3 is 15 residues. Germline CDR1 MNHEY, CDR2 SVGEGT. The CDR3 here is CASRTGRARYNEQFF. In DNA form, the CDR3 reads TGTGCCAGCAGAACCGGGAGGGCCCGTTACAATGAGCAGTTCTTC.

The chain couples TRBV7-9 to TRBJ2-5; maybe TRBD2 (5 bases). The V and J ends lost 5 bases and 5 bases respectively, with 15 bases between them. The CDR3 spans 14 residues. Germline values: CDR1 SEHNR, CDR2 FQNEAQ (reference sequence). CDR3 in DNA: TGTGCCAGCAGCGCAAAAGGCGGGCTTGAGACCCAGTACTTC. Protein sequence: CASSAKGGLETQYF.

Many counts were recorded for this clonotype. Here the CDR3 reads CAISLPWEQETQYF. DNA of the CDR3: TGTGCCATCTCGCTCCCCTGGGAGCAAGAGACCCAGTACTTC. The chain couples TRBV6-1 to TRBJ2-5, with D tentatively TRBD2 (5 bases). With 10 bases removed from V and 2 bases from J, the gap between germline ends came to 17 bases. Germline values: CDR1 MNHNS, CDR2 SASEGT. CDR3 length: 14 amino acids.

This clonotype turned up a few times. The junction departs from germline at one end; a sequencing error may be responsible. The V gene is TRBV10-3, the J gene TRBJ2-2; 10 bases map to TRBD1. The germline CDR1 and CDR2 sequences are ENHRY and SYGVKD. CDR3 length: 14 amino acids. The CDR3 here is CATEGQGNNGELFF. CDR3 nucleotide sequence: TGTGCCACCGAGGGACAGGGGAACAACGGGGAGCTGTTTTTT.

Ten or more counts support this clonotype. The CDR3 reads CASSRQYYGYTF. CDR3 DNA: TGTGCCAGCAGTCGACAGTACTATGGCTACACCTTC. The chain combines TRBV12-3 or TRBV12-4 with TRBJ1-2; D is possibly TRBD1 (5 bases). The CDR3 is 12 residues long. The V gene lost 5 bases and the J gene lost 3 bases, with 7 bases spanning the gap.

There are many counts of this clonotype. The chain employs TRBV28 and TRBJ1-6, with D unresolved. The V and J ends lost 3 bases and 9 bases respectively, with 21 bases between them. CDR1 is MDHEN, CDR2 SYDVKM, per germline. This CDR3 spans 17 amino acids. CDR3 sequence: CASSFSSDARRGSPLHF. The DNA of the CDR3 is TGTGCCAGCAGTTTCTCCTCGGACGCCCGGCGTGGTTCACCCCTCCACTTT.

This chain joins TRBV15 and TRBJ1-1; TRBD1 matches at 8 bases. V lost 9 bases and J lost 5; bases outside the gene matches: 2. Germline assignment: CDR1 LNHNV and CDR2 YYDKDF (reference sequence). The CDR3 runs to 11 residues. The CDR3 sequence is CATRTGTEAFF. The CDR3, as DNA: TGTGCCACTAGGACAGGGACTGAAGCTTTCTTT. The full variable domain, rest sourced from reference TRBV15 and TRBJ1-1, is DAMVIQNPRYQVTQFGKPVTLSCSQTLNHNVMYWYQQKSSQAPKLLFHYYDKDFNNEADTPDNFQSRRPNTSFCFLDIRSPGLGDTAMYLCATRTGTEAFFGQGTRLTVV.

This chain uses TRBV9 with TRBJ2-3; 8 positions match TRBD1. Looked up from germline, CDR1 is SGDLS and CDR2 is YYNGEE. The CDR3 length is 16 residues. J gave up 2 bases and V 3 bases, and 8 bases lay outside the gene matches. CDR3 bases: TGTGCCAGCAGCGCCTTACGGGACAGGTCCACAGATACGCAGTATTTT. It encodes CASSALRDRSTDTQYF.

The chain recombines TRBV18 with TRBJ1-3, with TRBD1 matching over 9 bases. The V gene's germline CDR1 is KGHSH and CDR2 LQKENI. The CDR3 is made up of 16 amino acids. V lost 6 bases to trimming and J lost 3 bases; unmatched junction nucleotides: 9. The CDR3 loop reads CASSPGTGSFGNTIYF. Written as DNA, the CDR3 is TGTGCCAGCTCCCCCGGGACAGGGTCTTTTGGAAACACCATATATTTT.

This chain joins TRBV14 and TRBJ2-7; 10 bases agree with TRBD2. V was clipped by 5 bases and J by 9 bases; unmatched bases: 16. From germline, CDR1 is SGHDN and CDR2 FVKESK. The CDR3 extends over 16 amino acids. The CDR3 DNA reads TGTGCCAGCAGCTCCCGAGGGAGCGGGAGGGCGGTTCCGCAGTACTTC. Translation: CASSSRGSGRAVPQYF.